The T cell receptor beta chain under discussion was sequenced for a study of post-analysis software for immune sequencing data (dated by TCRdb to 2014 to 2015). Background for the entire study: Recorded disease courses included relapsing-remitting, secondary progressive and progressive-relapsing multiple sclerosis, with some patients lacking subtype annotation. The patient repertoires were set against under 12 previously published healthy control repertoires from donors whose ages ranged from roughly 6 to 25 years. A subset of samples was prepared in parallel using single-end sample barcoding, then pooled and co-amplified after Illumina adapter ligation.

TCR beta repertoires were profiled from peripheral blood of some 13 young patients with multiple sclerosis to demonstrate the VDJtools post-analysis software. The patients with multiple sclerosis were children and adolescents between about 6 and 17 years of age. The method was PCR. TCRdb records Illumina HiSeq 2500 as the sequencer. To reduce PCR and sequencing biases, unique molecular identifiers were built into the TCR beta cDNA libraries. Every 1 to 10 million input T cells yielded approximately 500,000 cDNA molecules, meaning each molecule approximated one T cell. The patient libraries were prepared and sequenced with the same protocol used for the earlier healthy control dataset. Samples belonging to the same batch were prepared together, multiplexed and sequenced on a shared HiSeq lane. The study's own analysis went as follows. MIGEC handled the raw barcoded reads, throwing out single-read molecular identifier groups before consensus assembly and CDR3 extraction. VDJtools was used for post-analysis of the clonotype tables, with diversity normalized by down-sampling every dataset to the smallest sample size. In repertoire overlap clustering, CDR3 amino acid sequences, but not nucleotide sequences, were matched to correct batch-related cross-sample contamination. The public reads were quality trimmed at Q25 with fastp and then assembled into clones with MiXCR by TCRdb, keeping productive beta chains. Here each entry gathers all rows of one CDR3 protein and keeps the most common genes and DNA. TCRdb's processing, not the authors' own work, is the source of the V and J calls. For this sample the table gives about 400,000 distinct CDR3 sequences, of which approximately 38% were detected only once. Roughly an eighth of the sample rests with the top ten.

About this clonotype itself: Its antigen is unknown. Base qualities are not recorded, but no much larger clone differs from it by a single base.

The paper's findings and limits, for the study overall: When samples were clustered directly using the F measure, samples prepared in the same batch co-clustered strongly, which prompted a batch-effect correction. Roughly 5 TRBV segments, including TRBV5-6, TRBV5-1 and TRBV20-1, were significantly more frequent in patients than controls. Significantly lower normalized Chao1 diversity was found in multiple sclerosis patients than in controls, suggesting substantial peripheral T-cell clonal expansion. The control group was slightly older than the multiple sclerosis patient group.

From the cysteine through the phenylalanine, the CDR3 covers 16 amino acids. Solely the CDR3 DNA is kept, with 48 bases framed from the first base. V and J are truncated by 1 base and 2 bases respectively, leaving an intervening sequence of 11 bases. Sequences MGHRA (CDR1) and YSYEKL (CDR2) are obtained from the germline V gene. The source of this sequence is a girl between 10 and 17 years old with multiple sclerosis. The material sequenced was blood. The chain is encoded by TRBV4-1 joined to TRBJ2-2; no D gene is confidently identified. In nucleotide form, the sequence is TGCGCCAGCAGCCAAGGAGAAGTGATAAACACCGGGGAGCTGTTTTTT. This gives the protein CASSQGEVINTGELFF.